This entry lists 17 T cell receptor beta chains sequenced from one sample in a study of blood T cell repertoires in COVID-19. TCRdb keeps only in-frame clones here, not all; method: immunoSEQ multiplex PCR. The table shows 150,000 to 200,000 clones, with roughly 80% occurring only once. Sequencing input: PBMCs or T cells enriched from blood (not recorded which). The receptor source for this set is a man aged 50 to 59 who had recovered from COVID-19.

The chain recombines TRBV2 with TRBJ2-3; 9 bases agree with TRBD2. With V trimmed by 2 bases and J by 4 bases, 1 base remained unmatched. Germline V gives CDR1 SNHLY, CDR2 FYNNEI. This CDR3 is built from 14 residues. The chain's CDR3 is CASSERLAADTQYF. Here the CDR3 DNA reads TGTGCCAGCAGTGAAAGACTAGCGGCAGATACGCAGTATTTT.

The chain employs TRBV14 and TRBJ2-7; TRBD1 is a possible D gene (6 bases). Trimming left V 2 bases short and J 2 bases short, with 13 bases between. CDR3 size: 15 residues. Germline loops: CDR1 SGHDN, CDR2 FVKESK. CDR3 bases: TGTGCCAGCAGCCAACCAGGGGCTACCCCCTACGAGCAGTACTTC. The encoded protein is CASSQPGATPYEQYF.

The chain joins TRBV5-1 to TRBJ2-7, with D perhaps TRBD2 (6 bases). V lost 0 bases and J lost 5, with 12 bases in between. From germline, CDR1 is SGHRS and CDR2 YFSETQ. CDR3 size: 14 residues. CDR3: CASSLAREKNEQYF. CDR3 coding DNA: TGCGCCAGCAGCTTGGCCCGGGAGAAGAACGAGCAGTACTTC.

J is TRBJ1-6 and V is TRBV2; 10 positions match TRBD1. The germline gives CDR1 SNHLY, CDR2 FYNNEI. This CDR3 has 16 amino acids. V lost 8 bases, J lost 8 bases, and 12 bases stayed unmatched. The CDR3 DNA follows: TGTGCCAGCGAGCAGTTCCCCGGGACAGGGGATTCACCCCTCCACTTT. It codes for CASEQFPGTGDSPLHF.

This clone appeared once. In DNA form, the CDR3 reads TGTGCCAGTAGCCCAACGGCCGACAGGAATGAGCAGTTCTTC. It codes for CASSPTADRNEQFF. J is TRBJ2-1 and V is TRBV19, with TRBD1 as a possible D gene (6 bases). V was trimmed by 6 bases and J by 7 bases, leaving 16 bases between them. This CDR3 contains 14 residues. Germline-derived CDR1 and CDR2 are LNHDA and SQIVND (reference sequence).

This clone was seen a single time. CDR3 nucleotide sequence: TGTGCCAGCAGCTACATAGCGGGTACGACATCAGATACGCAGTATTTT. Translating gives CASSYIAGTTSDTQYF. The chain has TRBV11-1 and TRBJ2-3, with 7 nucleotides matching TRBD2. Germline assignment: CDR1 SGHAT and CDR2 FQDESV (reference sequence). V lost 4 bases, J lost 4 bases, and 11 bases stayed unmatched. This CDR3 has 16 amino acids.

The chain combines TRBV6-5 with TRBJ2-4; tentative D call: TRBD1 (6 bases). CDR3 length: 13 amino acids. The V gene's germline CDR1 is MNHEY and CDR2 SVGAGI. Deletions cut 7 bases from V and 3 bases from J, with 10 bases between. In DNA form, the CDR3 reads TGTGCCAGCATAGACAGGTACAAAAACATTCAGTACTTC. It yields the protein CASIDRYKNIQYF.

This chain joins TRBV4-1 and TRBJ1-1, with 8 bases that match TRBD1. Germline CDR1 reads MGHRA; CDR2 reads YSYEKL. This CDR3 contains 16 residues. The ends lost 4 bases at V and 3 bases at J; junction bases unmatched: 10. The CDR3 protein is CASSPGQGAGDTEAFF. The CDR3 coding sequence is TGCGCCAGCAGCCCTGGCCAGGGGGCTGGGGACACTGAAGCTTTCTTT.

This clone has a single count. V usage is TRBV7-6 and J usage is TRBJ2-3, with D perhaps matching TRBD1 (5 bases). The germline gives CDR1 SGHVS, CDR2 FNYEAQ. Trimming took 0 bases from V and 5 from J, leaving 15 bases between them. The CDR3 has 16 residues. The CDR3 region has the DNA TGTGCCAGCAGCTTAGCGGGTACAGGAAGACTAGATACGCAGTATTTT. The encoded protein is CASSLAGTGRLDTQYF.

This sequence joins TRBV5-5 and TRBJ1-5; TRBD1 might be the D (5 bases). The CDR3 spans 15 residues. V lost 2 bases and J 5 bases, leaving 14 bases between the germline ends. Germline V gene data show CDR1 as SGHKS and CDR2 as YYEKEE (reference sequence). The CDR3 loop reads CASSFGVTADQPQHF. The CDR3 DNA reads TGTGCCAGCAGCTTCGGAGTGACAGCAGATCAGCCCCAGCATTTT.

This clone came up a few times. The chain employs TRBV27 and TRBJ2-1, with TRBD1 identical over 9 bases. CDR1 is MNHEY, CDR2 SMNVEV, per germline (reference sequence). Trimming cost V 6 bases and J 2 bases; bases outside gene matches: 5. This CDR3 contains 15 residues. DNA for the CDR3: TGTGCCAGCAGCTCCCGGGACAGGGCCTACAATGAGCAGTTCTTC. It is translated as CASSSRDRAYNEQFF.

CDR3 protein: CASSYTGQETQYF. CDR3 bases: TGTGCCAGTAGTTATACAGGGCAGGAGACCCAGTACTTC. This chain uses TRBV19 with TRBJ2-5, with D possibly TRBD1 on 6 matching bases. This CDR3 spans 13 amino acids. Per the germline V gene, CDR1 is LNHDA and CDR2 is SQIVND (reference sequence). V lost 5 bases, J lost 5 bases, and 12 bases lay in between.

CDR3 amino acids: CATSRGGQLRGRNEQFF. As DNA, the CDR3 is TGTGCCACCAGCAGAGGTGGACAGTTAAGAGGTCGCAATGAGCAGTTCTTC. The chain is built from TRBV15 and TRBJ2-1; a possible D gene is TRBD1 (6 bases). V was clipped by 1 base and J by 6 bases, with 19 bases between them. The CDR3 extends over 17 amino acids. Germline V lookup: CDR1 LNHNV, CDR2 YYDKDF (reference sequence).

V is TRBV19 and J is TRBJ2-7, with D possibly matching TRBD1 (6 bases). Trimming removed 2 bases at V and 0 bases at J, with 8 bases between. CDR1 and CDR2 (germline): LNHDA, SQIVND (reference sequence). CDR3 length: 14 amino acids. CDR3 sequence (DNA): TGTGCCAGTAGTATACGGACAGTCTCCTACGAGCAGTACTTC. It yields the protein CASSIRTVSYEQYF. The variable domain in full, completed from reference TRBV19 and TRBJ2-7, reads DGGITQSPKYLFRKEGQNVTLSCEQNLNHDAMYWYRQDPGQGLRLIYYSQIVNDFQKGDIAEGYSVSREKKESFPLTVTSAQKNPTAFYLCASSIRTVSYEQYFGPGTRLTVT.

This clone was observed a few times. The chain recombines TRBV5-1 with TRBJ2-7, with D possibly being TRBD2 (6 bases). CDR1 SGHRS and CDR2 YFSETQ come from the germline V gene. V lost 2 bases and J lost 9, with 21 bases in between. CDR3 size: 15 residues. CDR3 in DNA: TGCGCCAGCAGCTTCGACTGGGACCTAGTGGGAGGGCAGTACTTC. Protein sequence: CASSFDWDLVGGQYF.

The gene calls are TRBV28 and TRBJ2-7, with 9 bases identical to TRBD2. From germline, CDR1 is MDHEN and CDR2 SYDVKM. The CDR3 is made up of 15 amino acids. V lost 6 bases and J lost 0; bases outside the gene matches: 6. In DNA form, the CDR3 reads TGTGCCAGCAGCGATAGCGGGAGTTTCTCCTACGAGCAGTACTTC. It yields the protein CASSDSGSFSYEQYF.

The chain recombines TRBV2 with TRBJ2-7; D gene ambiguous. Looked up from germline, CDR1 is SNHLY and CDR2 is FYNNEI. V dropped 6 bases and J dropped 5 bases, with 5 bases sitting between them. This CDR3 has 10 amino acids. CDR3 protein: CASRRDEQYF. The CDR3 DNA follows: TGTGCCAGCAGGAGAGACGAGCAGTACTTC.